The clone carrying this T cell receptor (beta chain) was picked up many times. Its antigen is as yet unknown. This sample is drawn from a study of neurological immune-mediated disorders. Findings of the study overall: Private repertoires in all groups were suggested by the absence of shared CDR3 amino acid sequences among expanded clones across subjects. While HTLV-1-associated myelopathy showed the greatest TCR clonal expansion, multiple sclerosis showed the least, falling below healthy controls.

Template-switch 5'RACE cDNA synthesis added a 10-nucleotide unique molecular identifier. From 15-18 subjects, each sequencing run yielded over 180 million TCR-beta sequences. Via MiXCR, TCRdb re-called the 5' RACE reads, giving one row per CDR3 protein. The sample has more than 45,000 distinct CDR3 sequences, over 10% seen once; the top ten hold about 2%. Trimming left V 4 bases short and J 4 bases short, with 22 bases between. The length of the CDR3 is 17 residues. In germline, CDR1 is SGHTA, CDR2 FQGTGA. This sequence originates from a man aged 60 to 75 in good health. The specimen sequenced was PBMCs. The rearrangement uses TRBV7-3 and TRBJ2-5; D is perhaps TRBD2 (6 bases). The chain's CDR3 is CASSWPPAGSGRETQYF. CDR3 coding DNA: TGTGCCAGCAGCTGGCCCCCAGCGGGCTCCGGTCGAGAGACCCAGTACTTC.